This T cell receptor (beta chain) was recorded in a study of T cells in Graves' hyperthyroidism and ophthalmopathy. Amplified TCR beta CDR3 regions came from RNA transcripts. Researchers ran a first-round RT-PCR on the TCR CDR3 using the HTBI primer set. From the multiplex PCR reads, TCRdb called clonotypes with MiXCR, one entry per CDR3 protein. The data contain fewer than 750,000 distinct CDR3 sequences, around 15% of them singletons. Trimming stripped 2 bases from V and 5 bases from J, with 4 bases between. This CDR3 is built from 12 residues. Germline CDR1 LNHDA, CDR2 SQIVND (reference sequence). The V and J genes are TRBV19 and TRBJ1-5; D is uncertain. The sequenced material came from blood. The clonotype comes from a woman aged 40 to 50 with Graves' ophthalmopathy. For the CDR3, the DNA is TGTGCCAGTAGTATACGGGATCAGCCCCAGCATTTT. It codes for CASSIRDQPQHF.